This T cell receptor (beta chain) was recorded in a study of blood T cell repertoires in COVID-19. The CDR3 is 13 residues long. Trimming cost V 1 base and J 8 bases, with 8 bases left between them. Germline CDR1 is KGHSH and CDR2 is LQKENI. In the original workflow: Reference gene primer amplification gave nucleated cell count estimates. Method: immunoSEQ multiplex PCR; TCRdb's copy keeps in-frame clones and lacks some. The V and J calls and the clone size are those of that table, but D and trimming were determined from the DNA. This table has roughly 160,000 clones, less than 85% appearing once. The gene calls are TRBV18 and TRBJ1-4; no definite D call. The clonotype originates from a woman of 80 years or more with active or convalescent COVID-19. What was sequenced was peripheral blood. DNA for the CDR3: TGTGCCAGCTCACCACTCCAGACAGAAAAACTGTTTTTT. Translated: CASSPLQTEKLFF. The whole variable domain, filled in from reference TRBV18 and TRBJ1-4, reads NAGVMQNPRHLVRRRGQEARLRCSPMKGHSHVYWYRQLPEEGLKFMVYLQKENIIDESGMPKERFSAEFPKEGPSILRIQQVVRGDSAAYFCASSPLQTEKLFFGSGTQLSVL.